This entry lists 23 T cell receptor beta chains sequenced from one sample in a study of regulatory T cells in long-lasting Graves disease. Time point specified: newly diagnosed GD, antithyroid drugs for less than 3 months. The authors made the TCR library using RNA they extracted from PBMCs. With iRepertoire HTBI primers and Arm-PCR of CDR3 regions, TCR beta libraries were built. TCRdb re-analysed the multiplex PCR reads in MiXCR, keeping a single row per CDR3 protein. The sample holds roughly 610,000 distinct CDR3 sequences, about 16% seen once. The same specimen was also included in a second study, on T cells in Graves' hyperthyroidism and ophthalmopathy.

The sample in question was peripheral blood mononuclear cells (PBMCs), obtained at new diagnosis, from a patient treated with antithyroid drugs. These receptors all stem from a man aged 18 to 29 with Graves disease.

This clonotype was observed at least ten times. This chain links TRBV3-1 with TRBJ2-3; TRBD2 aligns across 9 bases. CDR1 and CDR2 (germline): LGHDT, YNNKEL (reference sequence). The V and J ends lost 5 bases and 2 bases, in that order; junction bases with no gene match: 5. The CDR3 spans 15 residues. The CDR3 bases are TGTGCCAGCAGCTACGTAGCGGGAGCCACAGATACGCAGTATTTT. Its translation: CASSYVAGATDTQYF.

The chain recombines TRBV28 with TRBJ2-2; D is undetermined. Germline CDR1 and CDR2: MDHEN and SYDVKM. With 6 bases removed from V and 3 bases from J, the gap between germline ends came to 14 bases. The CDR3 extends over 15 amino acids. The CDR3 DNA is TGTGCCAGCAGATCAAACCAACAGTACACCGGGGAGCTGTTTTTT. Translating gives CASRSNQQYTGELFF.

This clonotype was detected only a few times. The chain carries TRBV10-3 and TRBJ2-6; D possibly corresponds to TRBD2 (5 bases). CDR1 and CDR2 from the germline V gene are ENHRY and SYGVKD. V lost 4 bases to trimming and J lost 1 base, with 8 bases between them. CDR3 size: 15 residues. The CDR3 bases are TGTGCCATCAGTGCTGGCGGGTCTGGGGCCAACGTCCTGACTTTC. Translation gives CAISAGGSGANVLTF.

The chain employs TRBV10-3 and TRBJ2-1, with D hard to call. CDR3 size: 17 residues. Trimming stripped 2 bases from V and 0 bases from J, with 14 bases between. Germline V CDR1 and CDR2: ENHRY, SYGVKD. CDR3 sequence reads: CAISEGFGGVSYNEQFF. CDR3 nucleotide sequence: TGTGCCATCAGTGAGGGGTTTGGTGGGGTCTCCTACAATGAGCAGTTCTTC.

This clonotype was picked up a small number of times. V is TRBV6-1 and J is TRBJ2-7; 7 bases align to TRBD2. The junction had 10 bases not matched to a gene; V was cut back by 8 bases and J by 0 bases. The CDR3 spans 15 residues. Germline V gene lookup returns CDR1 MNHNS and CDR2 SASEGT. DNA for the CDR3: TGTGCCAGCCGTGGGCTAGCGGCAACCTCCTACGAGCAGTACTTC. Amino acid sequence: CASRGLAATSYEQYF.

This sequence joins TRBV5-1 and TRBJ2-2; TRBD1 aligns across 8 bases. Germline V gene data show CDR1 as SGHRS and CDR2 as YFSETQ. V dropped 4 bases and J dropped 6; count of bases not matched to a gene: 11. The CDR3 runs to 16 residues. The CDR3 DNA follows: TGCGCCAGCAGCCGGATCGCAGGGGGCTTTTCCGGGGAGCTGTTTTTT. This gives the protein CASSRIAGGFSGELFF.

About this clonotype: A much larger clone differs from this one at a single base, so this may be a read error. The rearrangement joins TRBV13 to TRBJ2-3; 9 bases are a match to TRBD2. This CDR3 contains 15 residues. CDR1 is PRHDT, CDR2 FYEKMQ, per germline (reference sequence). The CDR3 nucleotides read TGTGCCAGCAGCTTACGGCGCGGGAGGGGAGATACGCTGTATTTT. This codes for CASSLRRGRGDTLYF. Full variable domain (remainder filled in from reference TRBV13 and TRBJ2-3): AAGVIQSPRHLIKEKRETATLKCYPIPRHDTVYWYQQGPGQDPQFLISFYEKMQSDKGSIPDRFSAQQFSDYHSELNMSSLELGDSALYFCASSLRRGRGDTLYFGPGTRLTVL.

The chain is built from TRBV28 and TRBJ2-3; 7 bases fit TRBD1. The junction had 8 bases not matched to a gene; V was cut back by 6 bases and J by 2 bases. Germline CDR1 and CDR2: MDHEN and SYDVKM. This CDR3 contains 15 residues. The CDR3 loop reads CASSSGGTDTDTQYF. The DNA for the CDR3 is TGTGCCAGCAGCTCGGGTGGGACAGACACAGATACGCAGTATTTT.

The chain joins TRBV9 to TRBJ2-4; D unclear. V shed 1 base and J shed 2 bases, with 10 bases lying between them. Germline V CDR1 and CDR2: SGDLS, YYNGEE. This CDR3 is 15 amino acids long. This CDR3 is CASSVSGSSKNIQYF. DNA of the CDR3: TGTGCCAGCAGCGTATCCGGTAGTTCCAAAAACATTCAGTACTTC.

CDR3 coding DNA: TGTGCCAGCAGACTGGGACTAGCGGGTATTTACAATGAGCAGTTCTTC. As protein: CASRLGLAGIYNEQFF. This chain links TRBV6-1 with TRBJ2-1; 12 bases agree with TRBD2. CDR3 length equals 16 residues. Germline V gene data show CDR1 as MNHNS and CDR2 as SASEGT. V lost 6 bases and J lost 4; bases outside the gene matches: 7.

The rearrangement links TRBV4-1 to TRBJ2-3; 8 bases line up with TRBD2. The CDR3 runs 19 residues. The germline gives CDR1 MGHRA, CDR2 YSYEKL. V dropped 0 bases and J dropped 6; count of bases not matched to a gene: 17. CDR3 DNA sequence: TGCGCCAGCAGCCAAGAAGGTTTCGGGAGGGCCTCAGGTTCGGATACGCAGTATTTT. Translated: CASSQEGFGRASGSDTQYF.

This CDR3 reads CATSDRGTTGGLAGDRETQYF. The CDR3 DNA reads TGTGCCACCAGTGATCGGGGGACCACAGGCGGACTAGCGGGAGATCGGGAGACCCAGTACTTC. The chain links TRBV24-1 to TRBJ2-5, with 13 bases identical to TRBD2. Germline V lookup: CDR1 KGHDR, CDR2 SFDVKD. The CDR3 has 21 amino acids. The V gene end was trimmed by 3 bases and the J gene end by 5 bases; junction bases not matched to a gene: 20.

For this clonotype: Lacking the conserved final phenylalanine or tryptophan, this CDR3 likely reflects a read error. The chain links TRBV4-1 to TRBJ1-5; 9 nucleotides agree with TRBD1. The CDR3 spans 16 residues. The V and J ends lost 2 bases and 1 base, in that order; junction bases with no gene match: 3. Germline lookup yields CDR1 MGHRA and CDR2 YSYEKL. The CDR3: CASSQTGTGSNQPQHS. The CDR3 region has the DNA TGCGCCAGCAGCCAAACCGGGACAGGGAGCAATCAGCCCCAGCATTCT.

This clonotype was detected many times. This sequence joins TRBV10-1 and TRBJ1-2; D gene unclear. Between the trimmed V and J ends, which lost 3 bases and 7 bases, there was a span of 9 bases. Germline values: CDR1 WNHNN, CDR2 SYGVQD (reference sequence). The CDR3 is made up of 12 amino acids. The CDR3 nucleotides are TGCGCCAGCAGTGACGGGAGCACTGGCTACACCTTC. This codes for CASSDGSTGYTF.

This clonotype was observed at least ten times. The rearrangement joins TRBV5-1 to TRBJ1-1; D possibly corresponds to TRBD1 (6 bases). The germline CDR1 and CDR2 sequences are SGHRS and YFSETQ. Between the trimmed V and J ends, which lost 0 bases and 4 bases, there was a span of 10 bases. CDR3 length: 14 residues. CDR3: CASSLGGGSTEAFF. The CDR3 DNA follows: TGCGCCAGCAGCTTGGGGGGGGGCAGCACTGAAGCTTTCTTT.

This clonotype occurred many times. J is TRBJ2-7 and V is TRBV7-2, with a possible D match to TRBD2 (5 bases). Germline V gene sequence: CDR1 SGHTA, CDR2 FQGNSA. The CDR3 extends over 14 amino acids. V was cut by 1 base and J by 1 base, with 8 bases left in between. The CDR3 loop reads CASSLVRDSYEQYF. The CDR3 DNA reads TGTGCCAGCAGCTTAGTGAGGGATTCCTACGAGCAGTACTTC.

The chain joins TRBV29-1 to TRBJ2-7, with 7 bases matching TRBD2. The CDR3 consists of 15 residues. CDR1 is SQVTM and CDR2 is ANQGSEA in the germline V gene. Unmatched junction bases numbered 11, after V lost 4 bases and J lost 2 bases. CDR3 amino acids: CSVGVPQRGTYEQYF. Here the CDR3 DNA reads TGCAGCGTTGGAGTCCCCCAGCGGGGTACCTACGAGCAGTACTTC.

This rearrangement joins TRBV5-6 to TRBJ1-3, with D perhaps matching TRBD1 (6 bases). Looked up from germline, CDR1 is SGHDT and CDR2 is YYEEEE. The V gene lost 4 bases and the J gene lost 0 bases, with 14 bases spanning the gap. The CDR3 is 16 amino acids. Here the CDR3 DNA reads TGTGCCAGCAGCGGGGGGGGACACTTCTCTGGAAACACCATATATTTT. Its protein product is CASSGGGHFSGNTIYF.

This clonotype was observed once. The chain couples TRBV7-3 to TRBJ1-5, with 8 nucleotides matching TRBD1. The length of the CDR3 is 13 residues. V shed 7 bases, J shed 4 bases, and the junction held 3 bases outside the gene matches. Germline CDR1 and CDR2: SGHTA and FQGTGA. The CDR3 DNA follows: TGTGCCAGCAAAGGACAGGGTAATCAGCCCCAGCATTTT. Protein sequence: CASKGQGNQPQHF.

This clonotype was observed at least ten times. The chain links TRBV7-9 to TRBJ2-5, with D possibly called TRBD1 or TRBD2 (6 bases each). Per the germline V gene, CDR1 is SEHNR and CDR2 is FQNEAQ (reference sequence). CDR3 length: 15 residues. V was cut by 4 bases and J by 3 bases, with 15 bases left in between. CDR3 amino acids: CASSWGPSDKETQYF. CDR3 coding DNA: TGTGCCAGCAGCTGGGGGCCTAGCGATAAAGAGACCCAGTACTTC.

This chain connects TRBV7-3 to TRBJ2-1, with 8 positions matching TRBD2. Germline CDR1 SGHTA, CDR2 FQGTGA. The CDR3 extends over 15 amino acids. Losses at the gene ends were 1 base for V and 8 bases for J; bases not matched to a gene: 7. The CDR3 protein is CASSLSGGPGDEQFF. The CDR3 DNA sequence: TGTGCCAGCAGCTTAAGCGGGGGGCCTGGCGATGAGCAGTTCTTC.

The sample holds many counts of this clonotype. The gene calls are TRBV5-1 and TRBJ2-2; 9 bases are a match to TRBD2. Trimming at V came to 1 base and at J to 1 base, leaving 2 bases not matched to a gene. The CDR3 is 16 amino acids. Germline-derived CDR1 and CDR2 are SGHRS and YFSETQ. CDR3 DNA sequence: TGCGCCAGCAGCTTGTTGACTAGCGGGAACACCGGGGAGCTGTTTTTT. It yields the protein CASSLLTSGNTGELFF.

The chain is built from TRBV29-1 and TRBJ1-6; D gene unclear. The germline V and J ends were trimmed by 4 bases and 8 bases, with 6 bases remaining between them. This CDR3 is built from 11 residues. Germline V gives CDR1 SQVTM, CDR2 ANQGSEA. In DNA, the CDR3 is TGCAGCGTTGGCGAGGATTCACCCCTCCACTTT. It specifies CSVGEDSPLHF.